These 5 T cell receptor beta chains came from one sample sequenced in a study of Ad26.COV2.S vaccination and SARS-CoV-2 variants. Data came from immunoSEQ multiplex PCR; TCRdb stores just in-frame clones and leaves some out. The sample includes about 350,000 clones, around 84% seen only once; the top ten take 3% to 4%. As for treatment: approximately 18 received Ad26.COV2.S at low or high dose, single or two shots; 5 received placebo; per-sample allocation not given. Samples were taken on day 63 after the first vaccine or placebo injection. The sample consisted of peripheral blood, taken in a trial of Ad26.COV2.S vaccine versus placebo. The receptors stem from a person between 18 and 59 years old who received the Ad26.COV2.S COVID-19 vaccine or a placebo.

This clone was seen a few times. The chain carries TRBV6-5 and TRBJ1-4, with 7 bases that match TRBD1. Germline CDR1 reads MNHEY; CDR2 reads SVGAGI. The junction had 10 bases not matched to a gene; V was cut back by 6 bases and J by 6 bases. This CDR3 has 15 amino acids. The chain's CDR3 is CASRSPWDSYEKLFF. CDR3 nucleotide sequence: TGTGCCAGCAGGAGCCCCTGGGACAGCTATGAAAAACTGTTTTTT.

The chain couples TRBV10-3 to TRBJ2-5; TRBD2 agrees at 7 bases. CDR1 ENHRY and CDR2 SYGVKD come from the germline V gene. The CDR3 spans 16 residues. V was clipped by 0 bases and J by 4 bases; unmatched bases: 8. The CDR3, as DNA: TGTGCCATCAGTGAGTCGAGGGAGGGCATGCGAGAGACCCAGTACTTC. It translates to CAISESREGMRETQYF.

The chain couples TRBV28 to TRBJ2-1, with D unresolved. Between the trimmed V and J ends, which lost 6 bases and 4 bases, there was a span of 10 bases. The CDR3 contains 13 residues. Germline V gene data show CDR1 as MDHEN and CDR2 as SYDVKM. The CDR3 bases are TGTGCCAGCAGCCCTTACGGGTACAATGAGCAGTTCTTC. As protein: CASSPYGYNEQFF.

V usage is TRBV19 and J usage is TRBJ2-1; tentative D call: TRBD1 (5 bases). This CDR3 is built from 13 residues. Germline V lookup: CDR1 LNHDA, CDR2 SQIVND (reference sequence). V was cut by 3 bases and J by 10 bases, with 13 bases left in between. For the CDR3, the DNA is TGTGCCAGTAGTATGTTTATAAGGGGAGAGCAGTTCTTC. This sequence encodes CASSMFIRGEQFF.

CDR3: CASSQVAALNTEAFF. The CDR3 coding sequence is TGCGCCAGCAGCCAAGTGGCGGCCTTGAACACTGAAGCTTTCTTT. The rearrangement joins TRBV4-3 to TRBJ1-1; no reliable D call. V was cut by 1 base and J by 0 bases, with 9 bases left in between. Germline V gene sequence: CDR1 LGHNA, CDR2 YSLEER. The CDR3 totals 15 residues.